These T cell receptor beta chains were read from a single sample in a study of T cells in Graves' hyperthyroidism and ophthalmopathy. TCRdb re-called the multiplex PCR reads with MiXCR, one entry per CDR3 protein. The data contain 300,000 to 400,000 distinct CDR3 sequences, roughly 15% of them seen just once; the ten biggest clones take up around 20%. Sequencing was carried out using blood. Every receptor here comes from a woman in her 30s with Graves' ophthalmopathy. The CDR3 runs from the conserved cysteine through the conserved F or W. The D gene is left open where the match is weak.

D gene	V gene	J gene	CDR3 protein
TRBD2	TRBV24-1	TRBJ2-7	CATSDRSSGGFSGEQYF
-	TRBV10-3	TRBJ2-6	CAISEPPFGANVLTF
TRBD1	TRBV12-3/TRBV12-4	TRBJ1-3	CASSFGRGLGNTIYF
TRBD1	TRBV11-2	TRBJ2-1	CASSYQGASSYNEQFF
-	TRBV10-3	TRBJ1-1	CASAANTEAFF
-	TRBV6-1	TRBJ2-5	CASREWEETQYF
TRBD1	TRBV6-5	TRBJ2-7	CASSYSRDRVYEQYF
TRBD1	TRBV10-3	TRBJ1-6	CAISESTPGTGGFSPLHF
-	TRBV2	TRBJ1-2	CASCERREGGYTF
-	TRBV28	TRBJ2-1	CASSLLPSAYNEQFF
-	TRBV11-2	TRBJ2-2	CASSLRGRTYTGELFF
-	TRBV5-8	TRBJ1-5	CASSLEGQSNQPQHF
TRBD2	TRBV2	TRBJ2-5	CASSLAGERATQYF
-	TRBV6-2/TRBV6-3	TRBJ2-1	CASSLPTGLSYNEQFF
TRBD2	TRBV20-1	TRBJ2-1	CSAPSGGRGGEQFF
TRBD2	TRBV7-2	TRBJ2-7	CASTGAGGQGEQYF
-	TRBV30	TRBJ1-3	CAWRQDLLSGNTIYF
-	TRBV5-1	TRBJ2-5	CASSLGPGETQYF
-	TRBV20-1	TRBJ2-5	CSATFSETQYF
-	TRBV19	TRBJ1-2	CASSIFTGISIGYTF
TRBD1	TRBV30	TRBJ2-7	CAWSRLGQARDEQYF
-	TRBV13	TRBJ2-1	CASSSRGRGSNEQFF
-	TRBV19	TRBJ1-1	CASSINPTEAFF
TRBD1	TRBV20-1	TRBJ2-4	CSAEQGAIGKNIQYF
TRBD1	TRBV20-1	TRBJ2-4	CSATPGQGGNIQYF
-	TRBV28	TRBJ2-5	CASSLVAQETQYF
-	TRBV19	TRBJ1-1	CASSRWTERVGAFF
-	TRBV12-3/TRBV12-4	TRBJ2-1	CASSFLLSASSYNEQFF
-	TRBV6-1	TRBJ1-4	CASRGTLGRIKVNATNEKLFF
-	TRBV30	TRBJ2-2	CAWSGIGWDTGELFF
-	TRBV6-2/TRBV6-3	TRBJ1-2	CASSYMGPSTF
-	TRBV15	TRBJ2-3	CATSGTLAVTQYF
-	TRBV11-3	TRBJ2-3	CASTSTGGLTDTQYF
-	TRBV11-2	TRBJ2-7	CASSLYGFGEQYF
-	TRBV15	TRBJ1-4	CATSRKPTATNEKLFF